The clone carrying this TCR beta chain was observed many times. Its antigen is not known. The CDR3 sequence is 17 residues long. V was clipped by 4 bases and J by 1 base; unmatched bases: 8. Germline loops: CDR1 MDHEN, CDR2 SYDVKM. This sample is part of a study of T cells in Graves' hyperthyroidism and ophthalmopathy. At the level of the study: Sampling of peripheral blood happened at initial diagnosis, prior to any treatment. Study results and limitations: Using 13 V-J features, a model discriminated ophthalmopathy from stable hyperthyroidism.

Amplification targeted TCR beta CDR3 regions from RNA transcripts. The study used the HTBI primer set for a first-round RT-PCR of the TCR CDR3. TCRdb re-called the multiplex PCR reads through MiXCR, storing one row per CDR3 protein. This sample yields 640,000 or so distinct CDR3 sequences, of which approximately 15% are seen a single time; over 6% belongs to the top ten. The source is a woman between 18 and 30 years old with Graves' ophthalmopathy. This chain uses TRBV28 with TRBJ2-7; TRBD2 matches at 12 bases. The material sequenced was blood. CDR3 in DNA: TGTGCCAGCAGTTCAGCGGGACTAGCGGGTTTTTCCTACGAGCAGTACTTC. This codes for CASSSAGLAGFSYEQYF.